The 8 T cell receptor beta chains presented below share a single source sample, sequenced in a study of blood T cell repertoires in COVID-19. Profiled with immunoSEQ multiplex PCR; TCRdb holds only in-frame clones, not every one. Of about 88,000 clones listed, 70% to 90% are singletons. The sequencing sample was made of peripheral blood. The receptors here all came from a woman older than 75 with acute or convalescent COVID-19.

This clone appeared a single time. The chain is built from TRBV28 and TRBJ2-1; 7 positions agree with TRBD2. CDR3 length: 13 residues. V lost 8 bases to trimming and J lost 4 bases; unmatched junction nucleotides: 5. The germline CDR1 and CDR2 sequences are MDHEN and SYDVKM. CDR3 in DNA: TGTGCCAGCGGTGGGGGGGTTTACAATGAGCAGTTCTTC. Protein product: CASGGGVYNEQFF. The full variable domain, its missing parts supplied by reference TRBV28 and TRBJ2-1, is DVKVTQSSRYLVKRTGEKVFLECVQDMDHENMFWYRQDPGLGLRLIYFSYDVKMKEKGDIPEGYSVSREKKERFSLILESASTNQTSMYLCASGGGVYNEQFFGPGTRLTVL.

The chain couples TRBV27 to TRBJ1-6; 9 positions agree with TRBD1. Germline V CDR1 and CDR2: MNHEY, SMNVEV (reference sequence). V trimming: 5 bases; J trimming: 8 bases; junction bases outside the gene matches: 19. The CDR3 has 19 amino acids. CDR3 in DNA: TGTGCCAGCAGTAATACCGGGACAGGGAACCTACCAGGGGATTCACCCCTCCACTTT. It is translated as CASSNTGTGNLPGDSPLHF.

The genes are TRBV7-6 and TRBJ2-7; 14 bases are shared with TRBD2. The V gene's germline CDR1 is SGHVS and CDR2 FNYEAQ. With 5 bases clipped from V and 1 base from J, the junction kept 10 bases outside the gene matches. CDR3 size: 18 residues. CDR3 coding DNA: TGTGCCAGCAGCGTGGGGGGGACTAGCGGGAGTTTGTCCTACGAGCAGTACTTC. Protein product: CASSVGGTSGSLSYEQYF.

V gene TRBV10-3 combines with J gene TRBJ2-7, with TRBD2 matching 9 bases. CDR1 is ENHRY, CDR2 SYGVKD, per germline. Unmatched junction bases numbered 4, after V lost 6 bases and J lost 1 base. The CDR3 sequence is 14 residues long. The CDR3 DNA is TGTGCCATCAGGAATACTAGCGGGTCCTACGAGCAGTACTTC. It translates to CAIRNTSGSYEQYF.

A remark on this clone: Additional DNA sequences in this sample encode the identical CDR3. The CDR3 bases are TGTGCCAGCAGTTTACCAGGCAGCAATCAGCCCCAGCATTTT. It yields the protein CASSLPGSNQPQHF. The genes are TRBV28 and TRBJ1-5; D unclear. Germline CDR1 MDHEN, CDR2 SYDVKM. The CDR3 totals 14 residues. V shed 2 bases and J shed 1 base, with 6 bases lying between them.

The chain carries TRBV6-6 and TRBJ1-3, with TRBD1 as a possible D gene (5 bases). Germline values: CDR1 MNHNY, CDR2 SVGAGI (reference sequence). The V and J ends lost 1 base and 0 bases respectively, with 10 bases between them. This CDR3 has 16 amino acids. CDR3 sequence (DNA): TGTGCCAGCAGTTACTTCCGGCAGGGCTCTGGAAACACCATATATTTT. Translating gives CASSYFRQGSGNTIYF.

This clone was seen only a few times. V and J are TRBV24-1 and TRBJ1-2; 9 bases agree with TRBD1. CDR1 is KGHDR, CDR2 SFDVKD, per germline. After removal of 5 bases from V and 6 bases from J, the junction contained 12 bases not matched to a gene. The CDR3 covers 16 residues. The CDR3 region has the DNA TGTGCCACCAGTGGCCTTCCGGGACAGGGAGTACATGGCTACACCTTC. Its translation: CATSGLPGQGVHGYTF.

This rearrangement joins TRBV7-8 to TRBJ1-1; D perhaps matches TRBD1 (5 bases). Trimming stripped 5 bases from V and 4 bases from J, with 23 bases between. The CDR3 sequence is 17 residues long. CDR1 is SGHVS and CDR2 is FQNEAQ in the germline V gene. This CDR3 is CASSNRGAQRGITEAFF. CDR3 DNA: TGTGCCAGCAGCAACCGTGGGGCACAACGGGGGATCACTGAAGCTTTCTTT.